The entry below gives a single TCR delta chain sequence along with its context. Its antigen is still unknown. The TCRdb protein comes from a much larger clone and disagrees with this DNA's translation at residue 9, likely due to a read error; the protein given here is derived from the DNA. Vgamma9/Vdelta2+ and Vdelta2-negative gammadelta T cells were flow-sorted from PBMC for bulk sequencing. This entry comes from a study of γδ T cells in repeated Plasmodium falciparum infection. Study-wide context: Malian children with intense seasonal malaria exposure were compared with matched Australian children. Sampling occurred at baseline, pre-infection for selected infections, and 21 days post-infection. Study-wide results and limits: In Vdelta2-negative, largely Vdelta1+, gammadelta repertoires, repeated controlled infections appeared to drive clonal selection waves.

TRG and TRD sequences were obtained from every sorted gammadelta sample. TCRdb called clones from the multiplex PCR reads again using CATT. The sample carries 85,000 to 95,000 delta-chain clones, approximately 1.4% recorded once. Germline V gene sequence: CDR1 GEAIGNYY, CDR2 EKD. The CDR3 has 15 amino acids. The ends were cut back, 1 base at V and 3 bases at J, with 11 bases in the middle. Material for sequencing was gamma-delta T cells from blood. The V and J genes are TRDV2 and TRDJ2; weak D call: TRDD3 (6 bases). The J gene was not available in TCRdb and was assigned here by matching the DNA to germline segments. The TCR originated in a pool of human donors (malaria-infected and uninfected, not separated). The chain's CDR3 is CACDTGGHLTAQLFF. For the CDR3, the DNA is TGTGCCTGTGACACTGGGGGTCACCTGACAGCACAACTCTTCTTT.